A selection of T cell receptor beta chains follows, all from one sample in a study of control samples from healthy donors and cancer patients. The protocol was immunoSEQ multiplex PCR, while the TCRdb copy is restricted to in-frame clones and leaves out a portion. The sample records about 150,000 clones, over 90% being singletons. The sample was blood. The source is a man aged 50 to 59 in good health. CDR3s include the opening cysteine and the closing phenylalanine or tryptophan. Each record gives: V gene, clone size, D gene, J gene, CDR3 DNA, CDR3 protein. The D gene is left open where the match is weak. Size is omitted from some rows. Given values are once, few, many or a class for expanded clones.

V gene: TRBV5-4
clone size: .
D gene: TRBD1
J gene: TRBJ2-7
CDR3 DNA: TGTGCCAGCAGCTTGGCAGGGGGCAACGAGCAGTACTTC
CDR3 protein: CASSLAGGNEQYF

V gene: TRBV18
clone size: .
D gene: TRBD1
J gene: TRBJ2-7
CDR3 DNA: TGTGCCAGCTCAATAGGGACAGGGATCTCCTACGAGCAGTACTTC
CDR3 protein: CASSIGTGISYEQYF

V gene: TRBV14
clone size: .
D gene: .
J gene: TRBJ2-1
CDR3 DNA: TGTGCCAGCAGCCAACCGGGTGGGCCTAGCGCCCACAATGAGCAGTTCTTC
CDR3 protein: CASSQPGGPSAHNEQFF

V gene: TRBV24-1
clone size: .
D gene: TRBD2
J gene: TRBJ2-7
CDR3 DNA: TGTGCCACCAGCACTAGCGGGAGACTCCACGGGCAGTACTTC
CDR3 protein: CATSTSGRLHGQYF

V gene: TRBV28
clone size: .
D gene: TRBD2
J gene: TRBJ2-5
CDR3 DNA: TGTGCCAGCAAACCTAGCGGGAGGGGAGGCCAAGAGACCCAGTACTTC
CDR3 protein: CASKPSGRGGQETQYF

V gene: TRBV3-1/TRBV3-2
clone size: .
D gene: TRBD2
J gene: TRBJ2-1
CDR3 DNA: TGTGCCAGCAGTCCGACTAGCGGGAGTATTAATGAGCAGTTCTTC
CDR3 protein: CASSPTSGSINEQFF

V gene: TRBV11-2
clone size: .
D gene: TRBD1
J gene: TRBJ2-7
CDR3 DNA: TGTGCCAGCAGCTACGGACAGGGGGTCTACGAGCAGTACTTC
CDR3 protein: CASSYGQGVYEQYF

V gene: TRBV11-2
clone size: .
D gene: TRBD2
J gene: TRBJ2-5
CDR3 DNA: TGTGCCAGCAGCTTAGAACTGGGGGGGACTAGCATGGAGACCCAGTACTTC
CDR3 protein: CASSLELGGTSMETQYF

V gene: TRBV7-3
clone size: once
D gene: .
J gene: TRBJ1-6
CDR3 DNA: TGTGCCAGCAGCTTAGGACTTCCGAATTCACCCCTCCACTTT
CDR3 protein: CASSLGLPNSPLHF

V gene: TRBV7-2
clone size: .
D gene: TRBD1
J gene: TRBJ1-5
CDR3 DNA: TGTGCCAGCAGACCAGGGGGGACCAGCAATCAGCCCCAGCATTTT
CDR3 protein: CASRPGGTSNQPQHF

V gene: TRBV27
clone size: .
D gene: TRBD1
J gene: TRBJ1-6
CDR3 DNA: TGTGCCAGCAGTCTCGGGACAGGGAGGAATTCACCCCTCCACTTT
CDR3 protein: CASSLGTGRNSPLHF

V gene: TRBV18
clone size: once
D gene: .
J gene: TRBJ2-7
CDR3 DNA: TGTGCCAGCTCACCACCGAGCCAGGTCAACGAGCAGTACTTC
CDR3 protein: CASSPPSQVNEQYF